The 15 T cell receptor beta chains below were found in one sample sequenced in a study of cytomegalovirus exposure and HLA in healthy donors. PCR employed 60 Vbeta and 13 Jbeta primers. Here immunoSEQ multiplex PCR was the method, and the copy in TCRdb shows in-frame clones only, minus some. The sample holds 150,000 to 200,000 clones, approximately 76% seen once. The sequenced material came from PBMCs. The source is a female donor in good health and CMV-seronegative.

The CDR3 bases are TGTGCCAGCAGCTTAGGCACAGTCTCTGGCTACACCTTC. This encodes CASSLGTVSGYTF. The V and J genes are TRBV7-9 and TRBJ1-2, with D uncertain. V was cut by 1 base and J by 7 bases, with 10 bases left in between. This CDR3 is built from 13 residues. Germline-derived CDR1 and CDR2 are SEHNR and FQNEAQ (reference sequence).

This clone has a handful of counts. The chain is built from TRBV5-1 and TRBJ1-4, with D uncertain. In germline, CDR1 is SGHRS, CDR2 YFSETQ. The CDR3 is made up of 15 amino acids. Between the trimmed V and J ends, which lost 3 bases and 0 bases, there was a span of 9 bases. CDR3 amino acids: CASSSTGTTNEKLFF. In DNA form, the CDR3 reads TGCGCCAGCAGCTCGACCGGGACAACTAATGAAAAACTGTTTTTT.

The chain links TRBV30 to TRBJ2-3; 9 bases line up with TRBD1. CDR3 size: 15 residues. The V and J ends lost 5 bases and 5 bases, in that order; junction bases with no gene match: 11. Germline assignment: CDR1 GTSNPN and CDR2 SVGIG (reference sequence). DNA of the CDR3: TGTGCCTGGGAGTCCGGGACAGGGCTTGTAGATACGCAGTATTTT. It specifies CAWESGTGLVDTQYF.

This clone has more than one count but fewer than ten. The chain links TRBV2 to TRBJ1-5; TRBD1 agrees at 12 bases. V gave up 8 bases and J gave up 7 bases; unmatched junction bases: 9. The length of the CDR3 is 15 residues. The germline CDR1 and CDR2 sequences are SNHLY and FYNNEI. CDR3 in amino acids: CASGGGTGGVQPQHF. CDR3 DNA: TGTGCCAGCGGGGGGGGGACAGGGGGCGTACAGCCCCAGCATTTT.

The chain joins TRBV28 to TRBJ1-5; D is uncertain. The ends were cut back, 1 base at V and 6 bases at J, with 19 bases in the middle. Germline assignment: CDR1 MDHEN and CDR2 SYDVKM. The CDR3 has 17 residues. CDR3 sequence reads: CASSLFQRREFSQPQHF. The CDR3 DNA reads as TGTGCCAGCAGTTTATTTCAGCGTAGAGAGTTCAGTCAGCCCCAGCATTTT.

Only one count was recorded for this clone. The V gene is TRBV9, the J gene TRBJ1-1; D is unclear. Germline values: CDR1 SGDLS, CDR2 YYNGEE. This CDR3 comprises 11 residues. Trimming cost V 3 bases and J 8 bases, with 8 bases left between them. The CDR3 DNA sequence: TGTGCCAGCAGCGGAGGGAGGGAAGCTTTCTTT. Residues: CASSGGREAFF. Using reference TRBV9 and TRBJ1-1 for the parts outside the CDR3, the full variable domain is DSGVTQTPKHLITATGQRVTLRCSPRSGDLSVYWYQQSLDQGLQFLIQYYNGEERAKGNILERFSAQQFPDLHSELNLSSLELGDSALYFCASSGGREAFFGQGTRLTVV.

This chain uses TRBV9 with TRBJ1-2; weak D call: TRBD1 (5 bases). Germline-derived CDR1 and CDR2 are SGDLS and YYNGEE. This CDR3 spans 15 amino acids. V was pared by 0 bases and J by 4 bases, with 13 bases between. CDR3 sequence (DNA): TGTGCCAGCAGCGTAGACGCAGGGAACCCCTATGGCTACACCTTC. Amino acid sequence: CASSVDAGNPYGYTF.

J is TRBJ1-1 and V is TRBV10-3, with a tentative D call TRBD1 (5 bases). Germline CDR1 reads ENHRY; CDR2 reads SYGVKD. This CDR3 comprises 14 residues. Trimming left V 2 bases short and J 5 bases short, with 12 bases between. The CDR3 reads CAISEDREITEAFF. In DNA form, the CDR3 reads TGTGCCATCAGTGAGGACAGAGAGATAACTGAAGCTTTCTTT.

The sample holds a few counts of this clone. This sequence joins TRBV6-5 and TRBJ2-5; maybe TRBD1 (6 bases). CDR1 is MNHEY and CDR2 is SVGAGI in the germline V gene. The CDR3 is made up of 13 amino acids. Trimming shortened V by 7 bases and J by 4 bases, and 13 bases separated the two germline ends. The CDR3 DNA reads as TGTGCCAGCAACGGGGCAGGGGTAGAGACCCAGTACTTC. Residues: CASNGAGVETQYF.

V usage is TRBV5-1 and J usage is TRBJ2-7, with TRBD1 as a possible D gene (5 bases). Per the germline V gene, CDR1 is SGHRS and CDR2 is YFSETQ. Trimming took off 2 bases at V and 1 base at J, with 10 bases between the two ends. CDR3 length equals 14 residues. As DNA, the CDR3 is TGCGCCAGCAGCTTCCAGGGATCATCCTACGAGCAGTACTTC. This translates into CASSFQGSSYEQYF.

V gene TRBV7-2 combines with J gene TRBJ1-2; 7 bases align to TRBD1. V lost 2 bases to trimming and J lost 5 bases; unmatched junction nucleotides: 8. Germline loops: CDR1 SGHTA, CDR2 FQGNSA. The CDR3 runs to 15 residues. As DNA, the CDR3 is TGTGCCAGCAGCTTAAGGTCGTCAGGGGGTTATGGCTACACCTTC. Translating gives CASSLRSSGGYGYTF.

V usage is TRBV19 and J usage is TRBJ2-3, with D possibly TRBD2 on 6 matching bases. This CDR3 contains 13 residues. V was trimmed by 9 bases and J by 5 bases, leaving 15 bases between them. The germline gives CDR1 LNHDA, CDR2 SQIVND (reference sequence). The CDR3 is CASRQGAGDTQYF. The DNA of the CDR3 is TGTGCCAGCAGGCAGGGAGCGGGAGATACGCAGTATTTT.

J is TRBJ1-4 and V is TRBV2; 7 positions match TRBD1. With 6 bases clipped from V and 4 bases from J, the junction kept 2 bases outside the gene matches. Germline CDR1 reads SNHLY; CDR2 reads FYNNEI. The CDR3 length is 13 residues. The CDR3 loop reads CASSGQVNEKLFF. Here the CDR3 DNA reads TGTGCCAGCAGCGGACAGGTTAATGAAAAACTGTTTTTT.

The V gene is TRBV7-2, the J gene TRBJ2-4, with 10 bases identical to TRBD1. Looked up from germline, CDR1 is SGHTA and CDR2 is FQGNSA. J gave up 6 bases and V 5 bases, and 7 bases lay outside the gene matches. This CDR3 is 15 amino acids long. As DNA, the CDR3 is TGTGCCAGCAGCCCCATGCGGGACAGGGGAAACATTCAGTACTTC. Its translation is CASSPMRDRGNIQYF.

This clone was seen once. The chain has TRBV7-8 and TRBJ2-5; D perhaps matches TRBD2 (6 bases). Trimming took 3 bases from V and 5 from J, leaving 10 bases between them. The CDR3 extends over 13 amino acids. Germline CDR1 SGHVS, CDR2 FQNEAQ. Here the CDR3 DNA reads TGTGCCAGCAGCTTCGGTCTAGCGGAGACCCAGTACTTC. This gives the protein CASSFGLAETQYF.